One and the same sample provided the 6 T cell receptor beta chains below, sequenced in a study of T cells in narcolepsy. Profiling relied on immunoSEQ multiplex PCR, and the TCRdb table lists in-frame clones only, not all of them. This sample has under 40,000 clones, with approximately 80% found just once. Source material: CD45RA- memory CD4+ T cells from PBMCs. The source is a human donor with narcolepsy.

The rearrangement links TRBV28 to TRBJ2-3; tentatively, D is TRBD2 (6 bases). V was pared by 6 bases and J by 6 bases, with 13 bases between. Germline-derived CDR1 and CDR2 are MDHEN and SYDVKM. The CDR3 is 13 residues long. The chain's CDR3 is CASRDSGRDTQYF. CDR3 nucleotide sequence: TGTGCCAGCAGAGACAGCGGGCGGGATACGCAGTATTTT.

The genes are TRBV30 and TRBJ1-1, with 7 bases identical to TRBD1. Germline V gene data show CDR1 as GTSNPN and CDR2 as SVGIG (reference sequence). This CDR3 region has 13 residues. The junction had 3 bases not matched to a gene; V was cut back by 3 bases and J by 2 bases. This chain's CDR3 is CAWSGTANTEAFF. The CDR3 coding sequence is TGTGCCTGGAGCGGGACAGCAAACACTGAAGCTTTCTTT.

This clone was detected only a few times. The CDR3: CASSQDPAGLTELFF. CDR3 DNA sequence: TGTGCCAGCAGCCAAGACCCCGCAGGTTTAACGGAACTGTTTTTT. The chain employs TRBV14 and TRBJ1-4; D gene uncertain. The CDR3 contains 15 residues. Germline loops: CDR1 SGHDN, CDR2 FVKESK. The V end lost 0 bases, the J end lost 12 bases, and 17 bases lay between the germline ends.

The DNA for the CDR3 is TGTGCCAGCAGCGTAGCTCCGGGGAAGGAAAAACTGTTTTTT. Protein sequence: CASSVAPGKEKLFF. The chain uses TRBV9 and TRBJ1-4; no clear D. V gave up 0 bases and J gave up 8 bases, with 11 bases separating them. This CDR3 has 14 amino acids. The V gene's germline CDR1 is SGDLS and CDR2 YYNGEE.

This sequence joins TRBV11-2 and TRBJ2-5; 12 bases are a match to TRBD2. V lost 5 bases and J lost 7; bases outside the gene matches: 8. Germline V CDR1 and CDR2: SGHAT, FQNNGV. The CDR3 has 15 residues. This CDR3 is CASSTGLAGLGTQYF. The CDR3 nucleotides read TGTGCCAGCAGCACTGGACTAGCGGGGTTGGGGACCCAGTACTTC. The complete variable domain, with remaining parts taken from reference TRBV11-2 and TRBJ2-5, reads EAGVAQSPRYKIIEKRQSVAFWCNPISGHATLYWYQQILGQGPKLLIQFQNNGVVDDSQLPKDRFSAERLKGVDSTLKIQPAKLEDSAVYLCASSTGLAGLGTQYFGPGTRLLVL.

The V and J genes are TRBV5-1 and TRBJ2-7, with D uncertain. V gave up 5 bases and J gave up 5 bases, with 14 bases separating them. The V gene's germline CDR1 is SGHRS and CDR2 YFSETQ. The CDR3 spans 13 residues. This CDR3 is CASSNPSGNEQYF. CDR3 in DNA: TGCGCCAGCAGTAATCCGAGTGGCAACGAGCAGTACTTC.